The subject of this entry is one T cell receptor (beta chain). The record originates from a study of T cell responses to AZD1222 COVID-19 vaccine. Libraries were prepared by immunoSEQ multiplex PCR; TCRdb keeps only in-frame clonotypes and omits some of them. The table records over 60,000 clones, 70% to 90% of them present only once. The CDR3 is 12 residues long. The germline V gene has CDR1 SGHDN and CDR2 FVKESK. V lost 6 bases, J lost 3 bases, and 6 bases lay in between. The chain joins TRBV14 to TRBJ1-3; D is undetermined. This TCR derives from an adult who received the MenACWY meningococcal vaccine as a control. The input for sequencing was peripheral blood, taken 28 days after the second dose of the MenACWY control vaccine. CDR3 nucleotide sequence: TGTGCCAGCAGTCCATATGGAAACACCATATATTTT. Translation: CASSPYGNTIYF.